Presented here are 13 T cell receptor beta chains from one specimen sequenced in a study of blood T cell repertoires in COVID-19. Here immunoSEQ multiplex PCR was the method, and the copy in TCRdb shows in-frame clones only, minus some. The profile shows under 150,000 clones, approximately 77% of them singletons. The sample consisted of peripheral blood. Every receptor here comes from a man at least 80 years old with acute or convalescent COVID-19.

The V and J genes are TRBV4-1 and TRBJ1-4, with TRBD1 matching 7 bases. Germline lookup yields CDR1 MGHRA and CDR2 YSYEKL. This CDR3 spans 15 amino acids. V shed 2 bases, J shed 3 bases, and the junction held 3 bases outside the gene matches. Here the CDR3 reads CASSQIGGPNEKLFF. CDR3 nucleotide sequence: TGCGCCAGCAGCCAAATAGGGGGCCCTAATGAAAAACTGTTTTTT.

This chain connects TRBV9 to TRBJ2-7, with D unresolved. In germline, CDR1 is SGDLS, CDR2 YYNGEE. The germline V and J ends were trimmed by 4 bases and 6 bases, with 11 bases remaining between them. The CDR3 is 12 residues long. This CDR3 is CASSPGSGEQYF. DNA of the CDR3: TGTGCCAGCAGCCCCGGGTCCGGCGAGCAGTACTTC.

CDR3: CASSQAGGRGGELFF. The CDR3, as DNA: TGCGCCAGCAGCCAAGCGGGGGGGCGCGGCGGGGAGCTGTTTTTT. This chain links TRBV4-1 with TRBJ2-2; 8 nucleotides agree with TRBD2. J lost 7 bases, V lost 1 base, and 5 bases had no gene match. The germline V gene encodes CDR1 MGHRA and CDR2 YSYEKL. The CDR3 is made up of 15 amino acids.

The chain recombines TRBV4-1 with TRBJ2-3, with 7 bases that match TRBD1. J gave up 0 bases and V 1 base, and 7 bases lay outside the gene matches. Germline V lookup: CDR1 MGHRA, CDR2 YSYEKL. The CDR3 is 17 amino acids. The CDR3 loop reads CASSQARTGFSTDTQYF. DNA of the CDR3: TGCGCCAGCAGCCAAGCACGGACAGGCTTTAGCACAGATACGCAGTATTTT.

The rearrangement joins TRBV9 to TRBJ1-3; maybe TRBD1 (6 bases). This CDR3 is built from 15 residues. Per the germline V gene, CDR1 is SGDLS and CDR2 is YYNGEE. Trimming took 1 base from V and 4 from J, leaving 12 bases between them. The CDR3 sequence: CASSVMSGAGNTIYF. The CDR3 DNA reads TGTGCCAGCAGCGTAATGTCAGGGGCCGGAAACACCATATATTTT.

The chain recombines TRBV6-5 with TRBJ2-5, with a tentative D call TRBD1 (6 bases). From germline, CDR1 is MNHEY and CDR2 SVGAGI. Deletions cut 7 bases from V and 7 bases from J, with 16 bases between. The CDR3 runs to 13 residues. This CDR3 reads CASNRDRDGTQYF. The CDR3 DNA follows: TGTGCCAGCAACAGGGACCGCGATGGGACCCAGTACTTC.

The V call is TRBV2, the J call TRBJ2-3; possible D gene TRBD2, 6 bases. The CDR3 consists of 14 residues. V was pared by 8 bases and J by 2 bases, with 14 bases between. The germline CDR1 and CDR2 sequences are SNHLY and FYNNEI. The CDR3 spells CASLGGRLTDTQYF. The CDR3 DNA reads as TGTGCCAGCTTGGGGGGACGTCTCACAGATACGCAGTATTTT.

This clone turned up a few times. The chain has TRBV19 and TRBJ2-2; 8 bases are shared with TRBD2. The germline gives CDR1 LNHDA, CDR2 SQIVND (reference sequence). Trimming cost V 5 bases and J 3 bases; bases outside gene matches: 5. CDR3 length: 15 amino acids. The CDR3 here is CASSPRGGYTGELFF. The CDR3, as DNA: TGTGCCAGTAGTCCCCGGGGGGGCTACACCGGGGAGCTGTTTTTT.

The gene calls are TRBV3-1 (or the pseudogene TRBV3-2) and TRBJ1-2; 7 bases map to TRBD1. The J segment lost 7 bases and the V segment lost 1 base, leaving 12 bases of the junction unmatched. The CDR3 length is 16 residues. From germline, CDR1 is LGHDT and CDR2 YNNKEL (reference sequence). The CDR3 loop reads CASSQGSGRQGGGYTF. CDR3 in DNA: TGTGCCAGCAGCCAAGGCTCCGGGCGACAGGGCGGTGGCTACACCTTC.

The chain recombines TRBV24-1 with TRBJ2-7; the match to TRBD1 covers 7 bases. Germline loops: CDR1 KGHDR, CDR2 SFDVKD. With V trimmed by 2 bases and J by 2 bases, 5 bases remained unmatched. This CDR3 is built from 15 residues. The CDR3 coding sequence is TGTGCCACCAGTGATTCCCGGGACAGACCCTACGAGCAGTACTTC. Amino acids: CATSDSRDRPYEQYF.

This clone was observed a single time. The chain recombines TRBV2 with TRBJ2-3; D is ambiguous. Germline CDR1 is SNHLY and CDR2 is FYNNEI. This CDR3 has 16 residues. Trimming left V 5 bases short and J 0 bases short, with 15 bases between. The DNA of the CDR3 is TGTGCCAGCAGTCTTGTTGGCGGCGATAGCACAGATACGCAGTATTTT. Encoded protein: CASSLVGGDSTDTQYF.

CDR3 bases: TGTGCCACCAGAGACCTCAGGTCAGCTGCCTACGAGCAGTACTTC. Its translation: CATRDLRSAAYEQYF. The chain carries TRBV24-1 and TRBJ2-7; D ambiguous. Germline V gene data show CDR1 as KGHDR and CDR2 as SFDVKD. The CDR3 contains 15 residues. V lost 7 bases and J 2 bases, leaving 17 bases between the germline ends.

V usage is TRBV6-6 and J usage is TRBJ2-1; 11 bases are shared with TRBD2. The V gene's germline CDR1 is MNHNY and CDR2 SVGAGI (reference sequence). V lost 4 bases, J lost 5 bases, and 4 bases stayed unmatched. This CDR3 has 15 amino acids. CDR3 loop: CASSFTSGGNNEQFF. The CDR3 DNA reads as TGTGCCAGCAGTTTTACTAGCGGGGGAAACAATGAGCAGTTCTTC.